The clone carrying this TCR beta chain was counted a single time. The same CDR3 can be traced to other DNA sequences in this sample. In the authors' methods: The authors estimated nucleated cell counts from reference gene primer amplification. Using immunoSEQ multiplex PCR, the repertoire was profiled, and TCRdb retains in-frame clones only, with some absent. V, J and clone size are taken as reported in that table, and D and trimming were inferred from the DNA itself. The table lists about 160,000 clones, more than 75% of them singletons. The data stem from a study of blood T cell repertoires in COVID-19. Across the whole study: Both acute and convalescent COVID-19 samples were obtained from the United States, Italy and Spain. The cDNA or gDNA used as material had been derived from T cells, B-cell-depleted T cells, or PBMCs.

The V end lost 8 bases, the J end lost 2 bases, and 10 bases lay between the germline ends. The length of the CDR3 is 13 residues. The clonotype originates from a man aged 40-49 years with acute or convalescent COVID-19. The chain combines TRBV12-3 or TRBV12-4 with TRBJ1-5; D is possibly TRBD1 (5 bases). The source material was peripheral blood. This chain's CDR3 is CASSGQGNQPQHF. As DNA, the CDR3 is TGTGCCAGCTCAGGACAAGGCAATCAGCCCCAGCATTTT.